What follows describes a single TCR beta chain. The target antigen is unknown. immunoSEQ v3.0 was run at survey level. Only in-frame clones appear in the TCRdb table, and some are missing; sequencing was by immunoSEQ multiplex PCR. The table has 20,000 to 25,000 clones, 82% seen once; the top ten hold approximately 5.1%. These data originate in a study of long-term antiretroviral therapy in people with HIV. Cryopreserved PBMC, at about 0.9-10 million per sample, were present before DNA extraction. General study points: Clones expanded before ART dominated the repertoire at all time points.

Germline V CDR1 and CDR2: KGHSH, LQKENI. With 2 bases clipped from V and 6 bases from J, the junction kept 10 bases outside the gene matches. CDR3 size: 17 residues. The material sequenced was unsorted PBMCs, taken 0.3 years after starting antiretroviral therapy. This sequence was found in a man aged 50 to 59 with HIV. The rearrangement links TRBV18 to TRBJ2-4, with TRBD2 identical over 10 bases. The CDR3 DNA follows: TGTGCCAGCTCACCAAGGGAAGCGGGGGGGCCGGGAAACATTCAGTACTTC. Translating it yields CASSPREAGGPGNIQYF.